These T cell receptor beta chains were read from a single sample in a study of T cell repertoires in aging, cancer and after chemotherapy. TCRdb reprocessed the multiplex PCR reads with MiXCR, giving one entry per CDR3 protein. The sample carries approximately 3,700 distinct CDR3 sequences, over 25% recorded once. Input material: blood. Receptor source: a human donor with a solid tumor. Each CDR3 is given without its conserved first and last residue. D genes are given only for firm matches. The size entry is marked missing in some rows and otherwise reads once, few, many or a size class.

>NA|TRBJ1-5|TRBV12-3/TRBV12-4|NA
ASSGQLQPQH
>few|TRBJ2-1|TRBV15|TRBD2
ATSRDWDYYNEQF
>NA|TRBJ2-2|TRBV18|NA
ASSPIQLTGELF
>NA|TRBJ2-1|TRBV27|NA
ASSFMGFLRGERDSYNEQF
>few|TRBJ1-1|TRBV6-5|TRBD1
ASSPPGQGAIVTEAF
>NA|TRBJ1-6|TRBV20-1|TRBD1
SARVASGRGSDSPLH
>few|TRBJ2-1|TRBV7-9|NA
AYTSSGTHNEQF
>medium-sized|TRBJ2-2|TRBV24-1|NA
ATSSGVAGELF
>NA|TRBJ2-1|TRBV20-1|TRBD2
SAIISGVNNEQF
>NA|TRBJ2-3|TRBV5-4|NA
ASRWGETDTQY
>NA|TRBJ1-6|TRBV6-4|NA
ASSPGYNSPLH
>few|TRBJ2-1|TRBV20-1|TRBD2
SASHTASGWYNEQF
>NA|TRBJ2-1|TRBV11-1|NA
ASSLNNPAVWVEQF